The rows below give T cell receptor beta chains drawn from one sample of a study of blood T cells in healthy people across ages. TCRdb used MiXCR to reprocess the 5' RACE reads, holding one entry per CDR3 protein. The sample holds some 750,000 distinct CDR3 sequences, 20% to 25% seen once. Specimen: blood. The receptors were sampled from a man aged 65 to 85 in good health. The CDR3 runs from the conserved cysteine through the conserved F or W.

j_gene,v_gene,len,CDR3aa
TRBJ1-6,TRBV6-1,16,CASSRTGANYNSPLHF
TRBJ2-1,TRBV7-9,15,CASSLVGTADNEQFF
TRBJ2-4,TRBV20-1,15,CSVTQGAIAKNIQYF
TRBJ1-4,TRBV9,16,CASSEVATATNEKLFF
.,TRBV12-3/TRBV12-4,12,CASSLPPGTQYF
TRBJ2-3,TRBV7-9,12,CASSLDHDTQYF
TRBJ1-5,TRBV12-3/TRBV12-4,15,CASSLAKGGNQPQHF
TRBJ2-4,TRBV5-1,16,CASSPDTPGAKNIQYF
TRBJ1-5,TRBV29-1,13,CSVGDSLNQPQHF
TRBJ1-2,TRBV29-1,14,CSVEDRPGGGGYTF